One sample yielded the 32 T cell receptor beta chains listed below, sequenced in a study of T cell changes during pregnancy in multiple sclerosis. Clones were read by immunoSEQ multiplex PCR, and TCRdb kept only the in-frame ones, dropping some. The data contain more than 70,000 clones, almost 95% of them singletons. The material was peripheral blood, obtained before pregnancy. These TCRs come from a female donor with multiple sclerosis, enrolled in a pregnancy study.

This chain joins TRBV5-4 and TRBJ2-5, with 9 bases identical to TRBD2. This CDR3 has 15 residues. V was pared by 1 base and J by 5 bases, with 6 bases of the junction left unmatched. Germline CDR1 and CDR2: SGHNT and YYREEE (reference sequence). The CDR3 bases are TGTGCCAGCAGCTTGATAGCGGGAGTGAAGGAGACCCAGTACTTC. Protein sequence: CASSLIAGVKETQYF.

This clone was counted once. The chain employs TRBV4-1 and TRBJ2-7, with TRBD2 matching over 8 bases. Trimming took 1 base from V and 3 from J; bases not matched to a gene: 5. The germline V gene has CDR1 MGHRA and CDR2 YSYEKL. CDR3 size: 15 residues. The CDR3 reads CASSQVAGGRYEQYF. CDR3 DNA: TGCGCCAGCAGCCAAGTCGCGGGAGGCCGCTACGAGCAGTACTTC.

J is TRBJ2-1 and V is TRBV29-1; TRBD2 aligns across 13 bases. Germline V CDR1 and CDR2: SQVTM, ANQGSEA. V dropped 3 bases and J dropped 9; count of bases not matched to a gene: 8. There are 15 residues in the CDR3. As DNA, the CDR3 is TGCAGCGTTGAGTCCGGACTAGCGGGAGCCGGTGAGCAGTTCTTC. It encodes CSVESGLAGAGEQFF.

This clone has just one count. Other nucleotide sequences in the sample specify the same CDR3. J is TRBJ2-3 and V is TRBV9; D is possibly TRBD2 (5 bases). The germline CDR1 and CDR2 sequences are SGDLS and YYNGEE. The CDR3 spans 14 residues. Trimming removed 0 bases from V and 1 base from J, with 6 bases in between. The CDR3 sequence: CASSVVGGTDTQYF. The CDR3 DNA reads TGTGCCAGCAGCGTAGTCGGGGGCACAGATACGCAGTATTTT.

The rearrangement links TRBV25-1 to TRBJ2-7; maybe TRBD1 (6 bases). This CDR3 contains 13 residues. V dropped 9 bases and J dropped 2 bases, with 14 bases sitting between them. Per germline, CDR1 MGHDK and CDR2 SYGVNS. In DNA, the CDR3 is TGTGCCAGTGAACCGGGACATACCTACGAGCAGTACTTC. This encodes CASEPGHTYEQYF.

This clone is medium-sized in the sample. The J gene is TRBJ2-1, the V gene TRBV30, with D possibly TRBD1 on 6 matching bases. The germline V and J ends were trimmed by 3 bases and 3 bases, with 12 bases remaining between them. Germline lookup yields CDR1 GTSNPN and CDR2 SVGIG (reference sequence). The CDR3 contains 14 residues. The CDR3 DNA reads TGTGCCTGGAGCCCGAGGACAGACTACAATGAGCAGTTCTTC. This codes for CAWSPRTDYNEQFF.

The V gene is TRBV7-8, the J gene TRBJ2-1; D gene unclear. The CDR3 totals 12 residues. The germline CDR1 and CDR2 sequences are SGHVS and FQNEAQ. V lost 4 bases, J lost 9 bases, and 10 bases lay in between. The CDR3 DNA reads TGTGCCAGCAGCTCCGGATCGGGTGAGCAGTTCTTC. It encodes CASSSGSGEQFF.

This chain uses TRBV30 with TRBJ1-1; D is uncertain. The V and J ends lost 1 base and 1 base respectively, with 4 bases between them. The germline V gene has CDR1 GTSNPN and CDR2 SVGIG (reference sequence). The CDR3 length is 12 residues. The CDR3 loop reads CAWSGQNTEAFF. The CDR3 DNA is TGTGCCTGGAGTGGGCAGAACACTGAAGCTTTCTTT.

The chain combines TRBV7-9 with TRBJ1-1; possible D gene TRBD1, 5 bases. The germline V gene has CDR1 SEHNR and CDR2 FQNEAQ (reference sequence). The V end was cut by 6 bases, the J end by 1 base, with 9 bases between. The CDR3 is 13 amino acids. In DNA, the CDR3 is TGTGCCAGCAGACGCGACAGGAACACTGAAGCTTTCTTT. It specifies CASRRDRNTEAFF.

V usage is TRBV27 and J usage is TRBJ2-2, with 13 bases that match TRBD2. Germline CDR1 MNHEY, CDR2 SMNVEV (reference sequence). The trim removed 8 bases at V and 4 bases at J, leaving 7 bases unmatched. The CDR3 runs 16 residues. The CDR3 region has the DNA TGTGCCAGCGGACTAGCGGGAGCTTTTGTCACCGGGGAGCTGTTTTTT. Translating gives CASGLAGAFVTGELFF.

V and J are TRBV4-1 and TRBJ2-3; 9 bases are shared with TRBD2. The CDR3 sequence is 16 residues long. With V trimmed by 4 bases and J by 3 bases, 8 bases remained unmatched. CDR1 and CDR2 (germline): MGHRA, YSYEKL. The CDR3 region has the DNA TGCGCCAGCAGCCTCAAAGGGCGGGAGGGGACAGATACGCAGTATTTT. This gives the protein CASSLKGREGTDTQYF.

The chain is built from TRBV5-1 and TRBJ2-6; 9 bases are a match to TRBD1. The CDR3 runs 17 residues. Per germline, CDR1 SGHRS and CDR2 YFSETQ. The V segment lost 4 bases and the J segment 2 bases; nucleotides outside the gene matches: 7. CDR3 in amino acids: CASSGTGSTAGANVLTF. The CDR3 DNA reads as TGCGCCAGCAGCGGGACAGGGTCGACGGCTGGGGCCAACGTCCTGACTTTC.

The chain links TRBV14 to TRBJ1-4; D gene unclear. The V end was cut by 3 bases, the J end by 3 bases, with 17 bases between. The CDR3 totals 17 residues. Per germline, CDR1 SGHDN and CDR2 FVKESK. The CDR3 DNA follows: TGTGCCAGCAGCCAGGGAAGACTAATCGGCGCTAATGAAAAACTGTTTTTT. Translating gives CASSQGRLIGANEKLFF.

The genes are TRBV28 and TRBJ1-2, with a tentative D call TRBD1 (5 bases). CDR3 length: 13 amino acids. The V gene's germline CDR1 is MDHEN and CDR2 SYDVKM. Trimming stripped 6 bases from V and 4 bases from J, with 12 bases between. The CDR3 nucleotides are TGTGCCAGCAGGACCGGGACTGTCTATGGCTACACCTTC. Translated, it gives CASRTGTVYGYTF.

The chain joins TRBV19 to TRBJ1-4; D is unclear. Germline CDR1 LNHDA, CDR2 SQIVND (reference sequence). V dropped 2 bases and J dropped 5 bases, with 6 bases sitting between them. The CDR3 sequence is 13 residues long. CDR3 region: CASSIRSNEKLFF. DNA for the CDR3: TGTGCCAGTAGTATAAGGAGCAATGAAAAACTGTTTTTT.

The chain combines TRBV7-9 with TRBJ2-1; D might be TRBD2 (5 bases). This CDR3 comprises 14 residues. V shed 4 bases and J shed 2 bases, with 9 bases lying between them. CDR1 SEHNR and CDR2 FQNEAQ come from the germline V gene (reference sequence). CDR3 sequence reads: CASSSTITYNEQFF. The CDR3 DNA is TGTGCCAGCAGCTCGACTATTACCTACAATGAGCAGTTCTTC. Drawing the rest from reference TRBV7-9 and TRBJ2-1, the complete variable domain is DTGVSQNPRHKITKRGQNVTFRCDPISEHNRLYWYRQTLGQGPEFLTYFQNEAQLEKSRLLSDRFSAERPKGSFSTLEIQRTEQGDSAMYLCASSSTITYNEQFFGPGTRLTVL.

The CDR3 nucleotides read TGTGCCAGCAGGGCGGGACAGGCGAATCAGCCCCAGCATTTT. It encodes CASRAGQANQPQHF. The V and J genes are TRBV6-1 and TRBJ1-5, with TRBD1 matching over 8 bases. CDR1 and CDR2 (germline): MNHNS, SASEGT. This CDR3 region has 14 residues. Unmatched junction bases numbered 5, after V lost 6 bases and J lost 4 bases.

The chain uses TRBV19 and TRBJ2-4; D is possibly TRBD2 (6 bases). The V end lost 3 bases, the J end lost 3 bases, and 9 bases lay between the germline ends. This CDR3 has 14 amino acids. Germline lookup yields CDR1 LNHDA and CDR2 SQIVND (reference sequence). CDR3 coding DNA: TGTGCCAGTAGTATGACTAGTGACAAAAACATTCAGTACTTC. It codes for CASSMTSDKNIQYF.

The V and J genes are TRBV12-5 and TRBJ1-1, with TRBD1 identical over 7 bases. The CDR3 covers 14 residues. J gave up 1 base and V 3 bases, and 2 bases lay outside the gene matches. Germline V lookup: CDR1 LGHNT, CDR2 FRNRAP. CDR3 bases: TGTGCTAGTGGTTTCGGGACAGAGAACACTGAAGCTTTCTTT. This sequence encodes CASGFGTENTEAFF.

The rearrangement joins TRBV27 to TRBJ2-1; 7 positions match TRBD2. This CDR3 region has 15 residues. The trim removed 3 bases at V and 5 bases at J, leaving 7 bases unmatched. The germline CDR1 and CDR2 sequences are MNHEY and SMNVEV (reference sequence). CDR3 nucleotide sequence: TGTGCCAGCAGTTTTCTTCGGGAGGCCAACAATGAGCAGTTCTTC. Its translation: CASSFLREANNEQFF.

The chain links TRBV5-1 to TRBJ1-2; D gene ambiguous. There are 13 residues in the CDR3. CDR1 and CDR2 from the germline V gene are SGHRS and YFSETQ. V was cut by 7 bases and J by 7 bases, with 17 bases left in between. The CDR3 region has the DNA TGCGCCAGCGGTCCAGTCTTAAGGAGTGGCTACACCTTC. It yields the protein CASGPVLRSGYTF. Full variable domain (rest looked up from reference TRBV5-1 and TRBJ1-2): KAGVTQTPRYLIKTRGQQVTLSCSPISGHRSVSWYQQTPGQGLQFLFEYFSETQRNKGNFPGRFSGRQFSNSRSEMNVSTLELGDSALYLCASGPVLRSGYTFGSGTRLTVV.

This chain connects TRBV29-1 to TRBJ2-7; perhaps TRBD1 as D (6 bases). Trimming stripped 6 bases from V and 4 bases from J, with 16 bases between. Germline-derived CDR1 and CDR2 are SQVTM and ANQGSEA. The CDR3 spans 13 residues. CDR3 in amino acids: CSVGDRIGYEQYF. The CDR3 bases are TGCAGCGTGGGCGACAGGATAGGGTACGAGCAGTACTTC.

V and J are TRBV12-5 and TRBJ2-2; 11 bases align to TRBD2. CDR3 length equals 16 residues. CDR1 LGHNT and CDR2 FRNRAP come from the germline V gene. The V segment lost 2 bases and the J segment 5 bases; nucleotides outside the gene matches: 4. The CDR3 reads CASGLWLAGGTGELFF. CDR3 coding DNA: TGTGCTAGTGGTTTGTGGCTAGCGGGAGGAACCGGGGAGCTGTTTTTT.

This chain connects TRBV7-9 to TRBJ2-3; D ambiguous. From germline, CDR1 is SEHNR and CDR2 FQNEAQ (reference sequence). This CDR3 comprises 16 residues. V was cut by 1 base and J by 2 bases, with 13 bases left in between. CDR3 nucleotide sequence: TGTGCCAGCAGCTTAGTGGCGCGGATGATCACAGATACGCAGTATTTT. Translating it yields CASSLVARMITDTQYF.

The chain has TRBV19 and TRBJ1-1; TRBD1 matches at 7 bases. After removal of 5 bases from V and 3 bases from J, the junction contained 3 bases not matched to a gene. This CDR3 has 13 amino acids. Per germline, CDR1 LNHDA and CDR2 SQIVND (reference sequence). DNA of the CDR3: TGTGCCAGTAGTGCCGACAGGGACACTGAAGCTTTCTTT. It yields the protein CASSADRDTEAFF.

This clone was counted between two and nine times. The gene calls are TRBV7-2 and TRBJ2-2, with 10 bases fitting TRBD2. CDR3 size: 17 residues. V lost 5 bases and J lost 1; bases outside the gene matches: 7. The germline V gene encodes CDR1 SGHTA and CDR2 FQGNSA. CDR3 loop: CASSKSSSGRNTGELFF. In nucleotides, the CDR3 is TGTGCCAGCAGCAAATCATCTAGCGGGAGGAACACCGGGGAGCTGTTTTTT.

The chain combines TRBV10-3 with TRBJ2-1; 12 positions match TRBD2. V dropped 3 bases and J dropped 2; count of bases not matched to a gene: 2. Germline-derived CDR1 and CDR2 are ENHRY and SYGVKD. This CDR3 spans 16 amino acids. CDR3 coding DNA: TGTGCCATCAGTGATGCTAGCGGGAGGGCCTACAATGAGCAGTTCTTC. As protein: CAISDASGRAYNEQFF.

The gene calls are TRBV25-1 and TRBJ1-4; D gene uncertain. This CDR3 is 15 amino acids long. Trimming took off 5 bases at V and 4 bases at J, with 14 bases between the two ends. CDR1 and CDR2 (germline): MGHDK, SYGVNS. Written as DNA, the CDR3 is TGTGCCAGCAGTATCCCGGGTCTCCTTAATGAAAAACTGTTTTTT. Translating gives CASSIPGLLNEKLFF.

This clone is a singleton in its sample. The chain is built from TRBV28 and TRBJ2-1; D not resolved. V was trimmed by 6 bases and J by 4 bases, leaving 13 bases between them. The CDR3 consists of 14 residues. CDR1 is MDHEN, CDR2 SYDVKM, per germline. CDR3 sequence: CASSLLEAYNEQFF. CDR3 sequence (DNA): TGTGCCAGCAGCCTCCTTGAGGCTTACAATGAGCAGTTCTTC. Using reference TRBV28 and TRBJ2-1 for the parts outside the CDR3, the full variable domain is DVKVTQSSRYLVKRTGEKVFLECVQDMDHENMFWYRQDPGLGLRLIYFSYDVKMKEKGDIPEGYSVSREKKERFSLILESASTNQTSMYLCASSLLEAYNEQFFGPGTRLTVL.

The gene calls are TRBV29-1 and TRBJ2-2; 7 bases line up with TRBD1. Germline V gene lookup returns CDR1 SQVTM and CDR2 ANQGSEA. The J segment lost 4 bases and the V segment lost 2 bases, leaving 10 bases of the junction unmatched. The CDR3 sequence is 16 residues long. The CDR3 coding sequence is TGCAGCGTTGAAACAGGGGTGGCGATCGGCACCGGGGAGCTGTTTTTT. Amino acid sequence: CSVETGVAIGTGELFF.

CDR3 in amino acids: CASSLEVNRSPPDRGRDTEAFF. CDR3 coding DNA: TGTGCCAGCAGTTTAGAGGTAAACCGGAGCCCGCCGGACAGGGGTCGGGACACTGAAGCTTTCTTT. V usage is TRBV28 and J usage is TRBJ1-1; 9 bases map to TRBD1. The CDR3 runs 22 residues. Trimming took 2 bases from V and 3 from J; bases not matched to a gene: 25. Germline V gives CDR1 MDHEN, CDR2 SYDVKM. The complete variable domain, with remaining parts taken from reference TRBV28 and TRBJ1-1, reads DVKVTQSSRYLVKRTGEKVFLECVQDMDHENMFWYRQDPGLGLRLIYFSYDVKMKEKGDIPEGYSVSREKKERFSLILESASTNQTSMYLCASSLEVNRSPPDRGRDTEAFFGQGTRLTVV.

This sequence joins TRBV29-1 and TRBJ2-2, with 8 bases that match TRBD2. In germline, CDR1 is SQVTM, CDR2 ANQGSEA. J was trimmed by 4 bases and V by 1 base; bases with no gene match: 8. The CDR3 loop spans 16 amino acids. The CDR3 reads CSVEAGTRGITGELFF. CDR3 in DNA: TGCAGCGTTGAAGCCGGGACTAGGGGAATCACCGGGGAGCTGTTTTTT.